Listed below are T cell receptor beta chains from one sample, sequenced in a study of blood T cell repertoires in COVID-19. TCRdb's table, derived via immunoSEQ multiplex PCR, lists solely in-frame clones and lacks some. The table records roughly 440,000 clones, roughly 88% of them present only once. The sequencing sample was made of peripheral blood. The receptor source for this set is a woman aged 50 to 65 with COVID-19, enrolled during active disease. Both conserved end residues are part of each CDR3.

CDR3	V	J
CASNLRGKSFYGYTF	TRBV6-5	TRBJ1-2
CASSQSTGYLSNEQFF	TRBV3-1/TRBV3-2	TRBJ2-1
CASGLVGQGATDTQYF	TRBV12-5	TRBJ2-3
CASSTWRDRGNQPQHF	TRBV19	TRBJ1-5
CASSPDRLATGELFF	TRBV18	TRBJ2-2
CASSLGVLGDTGELFF	TRBV11-2	TRBJ2-2
CASSLDSGGAREQFF	TRBV5-4	TRBJ2-1
CASSLSRESSGNTIYF	TRBV3-1/TRBV3-2	TRBJ1-3
CASSKVPGTAYEQYF	TRBV21-1	TRBJ2-7
CASSAGATLHF	TRBV5-6	TRBJ1-6
CASSPGGSGANVLTF	TRBV11-3	TRBJ2-6
CASSLGGAGSYGYTF	TRBV5-1	TRBJ1-2
CASSQGTAASSYNEQFF	TRBV3-1/TRBV3-2	TRBJ2-1
CASSVSGVVNEQYF	TRBV28	TRBJ2-7
CAWNAGGPETQYF	TRBV30	TRBJ2-5
CASRLGPGEAFF	TRBV28	TRBJ1-1
CASSLGGTDTQYF	TRBV27	TRBJ2-3
CASSVRPGVGNTEAFF	TRBV9	TRBJ1-1
CASSFASGSVPEAFF	TRBV5-4	TRBJ1-1
CASSPTGEDSPLHF	TRBV18	TRBJ1-6
CASSEGLVTYEQYF	TRBV2	TRBJ2-7
CASSEAGQRGYTF	TRBV6-1	TRBJ1-2
CASSPDGARDTQYF	TRBV13	TRBJ2-3
CASSGGGLEDTQYF	TRBV11-3	TRBJ2-3
CASTRLAGAVVSYNEQFF	TRBV19	TRBJ2-1
CASSLNQGETQYF	TRBV14	TRBJ2-5
CASSDGGGAGSYNEQFF	TRBV2	TRBJ2-1
CASDWGNTIYF	TRBV21-1	TRBJ1-3
CASSLPLAGNYNEQFF	TRBV27	TRBJ2-1
CASSNTTGTNEKLFF	TRBV13	TRBJ1-4
CASRDRNTEAFF	TRBV25-1	TRBJ1-1
CASSLDRGWEAFF	TRBV5-6	TRBJ1-1
CASSPMEVGGYTF	TRBV6-6	TRBJ1-2
CASSPLLSNEKLFF	TRBV7-9	TRBJ1-4
CASSLGHPLDYEQYF	TRBV7-8	TRBJ2-7
CASSLGGPETQYF	TRBV11-2	TRBJ2-5
CASSLDRELEAFF	TRBV5-4	TRBJ1-1
CASSLGRANYGYTF	TRBV27	TRBJ1-2
CASSLGGASEEKLFF	TRBV7-9	TRBJ1-4
CASRHDLTLSGANVLTF	TRBV5-4	TRBJ2-6
CASSSFQGGYEQYF	TRBV5-1	TRBJ2-7
CASSDVGNTIYF	TRBV2	TRBJ1-3
CASSSLGGYSNQPQHF	TRBV6-5	TRBJ1-5
CASSVEIGSGNTIYF	TRBV9	TRBJ1-3